One sample yielded the 16 T cell receptor beta chains listed below, sequenced in a study of identical twins. Each CDR3 protein gets one entry after TCRdb re-called the 5' RACE reads with MiXCR. The sample records roughly 690,000 distinct CDR3 sequences, roughly 6% being singletons. The sequenced material came from naive T cells sorted from blood. The receptors here all came from a young man in good health.

The rearrangement links TRBV7-9 to TRBJ2-3; D gene unclear. The CDR3 has 12 residues. Germline loops: CDR1 SEHNR, CDR2 FQNEAQ (reference sequence). V shed 4 bases and J shed 4 bases, with 6 bases lying between them. The CDR3 nucleotides read TGTGCCAGCAGCTACCATTCAGATACGCAGTATTTT. Translating gives CASSYHSDTQYF.

This clonotype has a count of ten or more. V and J are TRBV6-5 and TRBJ1-6, with D possibly TRBD1 on 6 matching bases. The CDR3 runs to 15 residues. Per germline, CDR1 MNHEY and CDR2 SVGAGI. The V end was cut by 2 bases, the J end by 10 bases, with 15 bases between. In nucleotides, the CDR3 is TGTGCCAGCAGTTACACCGGCCAGGGGAGGTCACCCCTCCACTTT. Protein: CASSYTGQGRSPLHF.

In its sample, this clonotype was seen a few times. The CDR3 sequence is CASNGGRQTNTEAFF. CDR3 DNA sequence: TGTGCCAGCAATGGGGGAAGGCAGACGAACACTGAAGCTTTCTTT. The chain is built from TRBV6-1 and TRBJ1-1; maybe TRBD1 (5 bases). From germline, CDR1 is MNHNS and CDR2 SASEGT. This CDR3 spans 15 amino acids. Deletions cut 7 bases from V and 1 base from J, with 16 bases between.

V and J are TRBV7-9 and TRBJ2-1; perhaps D is TRBD1 or TRBD2 (5 bases each). The CDR3 is 16 residues long. The germline V gene encodes CDR1 SEHNR and CDR2 FQNEAQ (reference sequence). Deletions cut 5 bases from V and 0 bases from J, with 14 bases between. CDR3 nucleotides: TGTGCCAGCAGCGTCCCGGGACCACGCTCCTACAATGAGCAGTTCTTC. It encodes CASSVPGPRSYNEQFF.

This clonotype was observed a few times. This chain links TRBV3-1 with TRBJ2-1, with 12 nucleotides matching TRBD2. Germline CDR1 is LGHDT and CDR2 is YNNKEL (reference sequence). This CDR3 is built from 17 residues. The V and J ends lost 0 bases and 5 bases, in that order; junction bases with no gene match: 5. The CDR3 DNA is TGTGCCAGCAGCCAAGATGTCCTAGCGGGAGGGCACAATGAGCAGTTCTTC. Its protein product is CASSQDVLAGGHNEQFF.

This clonotype was found many times. The chain employs TRBV12-3 or TRBV12-4 and TRBJ2-6, with D uncertain. There are 15 residues in the CDR3. V gave up 3 bases and J gave up 1 base, with 7 bases separating them. The DNA for the CDR3 is TGTGCCAGCAGTTTTGAGGTATCTGGGGCCAACGTCCTGACTTTC. Amino acids: CASSFEVSGANVLTF.

In the case of this clonotype: Since the CDR3 does not end with the conserved phenylalanine or tryptophan, this likely comes from a read error. The rearrangement links TRBV5-5 to TRBJ1-4; D is perhaps TRBD1 (5 bases). The CDR3 extends over 15 amino acids. Trimming pared 0 bases from V and 5 bases from J, leaving 11 bases between. Germline lookup yields CDR1 SGHKS and CDR2 YYEKEE (reference sequence). As DNA, the CDR3 is TGTGCCAGCAGCTTGGACGGACACCAGAATGAAAAACTGTTTTAT. It encodes CASSLDGHQNEKLFY.

Note on this clonotype: A much bigger clone sits one base away, suggesting this may be a read error. The chain combines TRBV11-2 with TRBJ2-1; D unresolved. V lost 1 base, J lost 6 bases, and 7 bases lay in between. Germline CDR1 is SGHAT and CDR2 is FQNNGV. This CDR3 region has 13 residues. As DNA, the CDR3 is TGTGCCAGCAGCTTAGTTAGGATCAATGAGCAGTTCTTC. Amino acid sequence: CASSLVRINEQFF.

The chain uses TRBV5-1 and TRBJ2-1, with 12 bases identical to TRBD2. The germline CDR1 and CDR2 sequences are SGHRS and YFSETQ. The CDR3 totals 17 residues. V shed 7 bases, J shed 11 bases, and the junction held 19 bases outside the gene matches. CDR3 residues: CASDPGLLPSGRVQQFF. The CDR3 nucleotides are TGCGCCAGCGACCCTGGCCTCCTGCCTAGCGGGAGGGTTCAGCAGTTCTTC.

There are many counts of this clonotype. The CDR3 bases are TGCGCCAGCAGCTTGGAGGCAGGGGAGCTATATACGCAGTATTTT. It encodes CASSLEAGELYTQYF. The chain is built from TRBV5-1 and TRBJ2-3, with a weak D call TRBD1 (6 bases). The germline gives CDR1 SGHRS, CDR2 YFSETQ. Trimming left V 0 bases short and J 7 bases short, with 15 bases between. The CDR3 contains 15 residues.

This clonotype was counted ten times or more. The chain links TRBV12-3 or TRBV12-4 to TRBJ1-5; D call uncertain. This CDR3 comprises 13 residues. The V end lost 6 bases, the J end lost 5 bases, and 11 bases lay between the germline ends. The CDR3 sequence is CASRTFIDQPQHF. The CDR3 DNA is TGTGCCAGCAGGACCTTCATTGATCAGCCCCAGCATTTT.

This clonotype was seen at least ten times. The chain has TRBV12-3 or TRBV12-4 and TRBJ2-2; 8 bases are shared with TRBD2. The junction had 9 bases not matched to a gene; V was cut back by 8 bases and J by 4 bases. The length of the CDR3 is 15 residues. The CDR3 region is CASGSGRASTGELFF. CDR3 sequence (DNA): TGTGCCAGCGGAAGCGGGAGAGCGAGCACCGGGGAGCTGTTTTTT.

In its sample, this clonotype was seen a few times. V gene TRBV20-1 combines with J gene TRBJ1-1, with 7 positions matching TRBD1. The CDR3 loop spans 15 amino acids. V lost 2 bases and J lost 4; bases outside the gene matches: 10. In germline, CDR1 is DFQATT, CDR2 SNEGSKA (reference sequence). Written as DNA, the CDR3 is TGCAGTGCTAGAAGTTCAGGGGGATTGGGCACTGAAGCTTTCTTT. This gives the protein CSARSSGGLGTEAFF.

The rearrangement joins TRBV15 to TRBJ2-7; 13 bases align to TRBD2. The CDR3 extends over 15 amino acids. Germline CDR1 LNHNV, CDR2 YYDKDF (reference sequence). Germline trimming cut 0 bases from V and 5 bases from J; bases unmatched to any gene: 1. The CDR3 loop reads CATSRELAGGNEQYF. For the CDR3, the DNA is TGTGCCACCAGCAGAGAACTAGCGGGAGGGAACGAGCAGTACTTC. The full variable domain, completed using reference TRBV15 and TRBJ2-7, is DAMVIQNPRYQVTQFGKPVTLSCSQTLNHNVMYWYQQKSSQAPKLLFHYYDKDFNNEADTPDNFQSRRPNTSFCFLDIRSPGLGDTAMYLCATSRELAGGNEQYFGPGTRLTVT.

This chain links TRBV2 with TRBJ2-7, with D uncertain. Germline V CDR1 and CDR2: SNHLY, FYNNEI. V was trimmed by 3 bases and J by 2 bases, leaving 8 bases between them. CDR3 length equals 13 residues. The CDR3 coding sequence is TGTGCCAGCAGTGACGACCAGCCCTACGAGCAGTACGTC. This encodes CASSDDQPYEQYV.

The chain uses TRBV20-1 and TRBJ2-5; no reliable D call. Between the trimmed V and J ends, which lost 5 bases and 5 bases, there was a span of 9 bases. This CDR3 spans 11 amino acids. The germline gives CDR1 DFQATT, CDR2 SNEGSKA (reference sequence). This chain's CDR3 is CSAWLEETQYF. The DNA for the CDR3 is TGCAGTGCTTGGCTTGAGGAGACCCAGTACTTC.